This T cell receptor (beta chain) was recorded in a study of T cell responses to AZD1222 COVID-19 vaccine. Study information: Pooling covered second doses at about 4 or about 12 weeks. Study-level findings and limits: Scientists sampled the repertoires only once the peak T cell response had passed. CD4 TCRs linked to vaccination spanned spike, dominating at 160-218 and 743-854. The donor cohort was predominantly white British with a female majority, and clonal diversity may have been underestimated.

TCRdb's copy holds only in-frame clones and misses some; the assay was immunoSEQ multiplex PCR. The table has about 180,000 clones, less than 90% seen once. Losses at the gene ends were 4 bases for V and 2 bases for J; bases not matched to a gene: 3. CDR1 SGHRS and CDR2 YFSETQ come from the germline V gene. The CDR3 contains 14 residues. Of note for this clone: Its antigen is unidentified.

The receptor was isolated from an adult in good health. The sequences come from peripheral blood, collected on day 0 of AZD1222 vaccination. This chain joins TRBV5-1 and TRBJ2-7, with 10 nucleotides matching TRBD1. The CDR3 coding sequence is TGCGCCAGCAGCCCCGGGACAGGGGCCTACGAGCAGTACTTC. Translation gives CASSPGTGAYEQYF.